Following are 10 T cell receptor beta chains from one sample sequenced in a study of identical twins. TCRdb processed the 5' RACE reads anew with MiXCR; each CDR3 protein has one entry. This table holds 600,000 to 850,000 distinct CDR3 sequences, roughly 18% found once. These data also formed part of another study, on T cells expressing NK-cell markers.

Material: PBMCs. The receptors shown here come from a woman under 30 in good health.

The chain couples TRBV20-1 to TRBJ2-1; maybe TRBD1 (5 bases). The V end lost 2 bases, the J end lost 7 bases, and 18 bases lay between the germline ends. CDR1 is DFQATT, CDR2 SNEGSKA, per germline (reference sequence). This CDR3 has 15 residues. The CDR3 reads CSARSGRVFGNEQFF. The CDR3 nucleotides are TGCAGTGCTAGAAGTGGCAGGGTTTTCGGGAATGAGCAGTTCTTC.

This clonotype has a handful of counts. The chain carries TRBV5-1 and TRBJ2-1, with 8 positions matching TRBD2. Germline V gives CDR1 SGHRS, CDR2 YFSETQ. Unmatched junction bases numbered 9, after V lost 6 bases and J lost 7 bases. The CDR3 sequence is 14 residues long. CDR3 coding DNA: TGCGCCAGCAAAGAAGCGGGAGTCGTGAATGAGCAGTTCTTC. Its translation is CASKEAGVVNEQFF.

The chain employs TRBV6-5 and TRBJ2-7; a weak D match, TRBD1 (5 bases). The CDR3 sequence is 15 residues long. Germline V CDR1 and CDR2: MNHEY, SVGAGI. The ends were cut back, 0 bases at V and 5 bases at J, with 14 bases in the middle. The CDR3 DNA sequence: TGTGCCAGCAGTTACTCGAGAAGGGGTCATCACGAGCAGTACTTC. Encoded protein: CASSYSRRGHHEQYF.

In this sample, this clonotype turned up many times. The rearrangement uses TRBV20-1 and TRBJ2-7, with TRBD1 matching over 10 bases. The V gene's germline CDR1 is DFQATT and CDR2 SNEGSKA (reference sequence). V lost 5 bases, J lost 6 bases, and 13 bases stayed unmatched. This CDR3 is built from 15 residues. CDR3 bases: TGCAGTGCTTTTGGGACAGGGGAACCGAGGTCCGAGCAGTACTTC. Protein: CSAFGTGEPRSEQYF.

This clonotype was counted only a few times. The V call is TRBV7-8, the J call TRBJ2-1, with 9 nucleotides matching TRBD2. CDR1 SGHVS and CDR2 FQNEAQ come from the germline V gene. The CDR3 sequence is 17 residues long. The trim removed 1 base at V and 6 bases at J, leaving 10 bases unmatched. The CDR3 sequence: CASSLGIRGGAPNEQFF. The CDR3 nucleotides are TGTGCCAGCAGCTTAGGCATACGCGGGGGGGCACCCAATGAGCAGTTCTTC.

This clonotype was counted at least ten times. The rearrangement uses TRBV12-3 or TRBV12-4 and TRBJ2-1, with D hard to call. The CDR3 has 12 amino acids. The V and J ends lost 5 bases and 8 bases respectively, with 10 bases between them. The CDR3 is CASSPNEDEQFF. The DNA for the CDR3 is TGTGCCAGCAGTCCGAATGAGGATGAGCAGTTCTTC.

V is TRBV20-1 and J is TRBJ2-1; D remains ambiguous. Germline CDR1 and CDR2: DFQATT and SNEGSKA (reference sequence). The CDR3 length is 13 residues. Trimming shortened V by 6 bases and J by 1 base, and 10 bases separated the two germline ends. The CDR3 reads CSATDGSYNEQFF. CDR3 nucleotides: TGCAGTGCGACGGATGGGTCCTACAATGAGCAGTTCTTC.

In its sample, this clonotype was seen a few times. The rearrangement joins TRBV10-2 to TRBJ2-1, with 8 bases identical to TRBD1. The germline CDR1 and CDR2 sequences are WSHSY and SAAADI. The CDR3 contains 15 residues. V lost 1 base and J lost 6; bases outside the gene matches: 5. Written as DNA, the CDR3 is TGCGCCAGCAGTGAGTGGCAGGGGGCGGTCAATGAGCAGTTCTTC. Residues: CASSEWQGAVNEQFF.

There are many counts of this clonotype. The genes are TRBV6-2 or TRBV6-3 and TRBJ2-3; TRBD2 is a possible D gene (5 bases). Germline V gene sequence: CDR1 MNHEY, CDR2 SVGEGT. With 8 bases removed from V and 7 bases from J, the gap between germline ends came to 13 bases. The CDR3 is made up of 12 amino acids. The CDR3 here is CASGSTRNTQYF. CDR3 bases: TGTGCCAGCGGATCTACTAGAAATACGCAGTATTTT.

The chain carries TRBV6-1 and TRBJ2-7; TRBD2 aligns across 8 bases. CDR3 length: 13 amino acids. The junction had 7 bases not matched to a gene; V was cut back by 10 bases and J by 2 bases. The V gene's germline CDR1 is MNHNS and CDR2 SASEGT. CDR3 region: CATLAGPTYEQYF. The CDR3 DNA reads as TGTGCCACCTTAGCGGGACCTACCTACGAGCAGTACTTC.